This passage covers 27 T cell receptor beta chains from one sample sequenced in a study of T cell responses to AZD1222 COVID-19 vaccine. This table comes from immunoSEQ multiplex PCR, and its TCRdb copy is limited to in-frame clones, with some not included. The sample records around 120,000 clones, approximately 88% being singletons. Specimen: peripheral blood, collected on day 0 of AZD1222 vaccination. The receptor set was obtained from an adult in good health.

The chain links TRBV12-3 or TRBV12-4 to TRBJ2-4; the D call may be TRBD1 or TRBD2 (5 bases each). The CDR3 extends over 10 amino acids. Trimming took off 8 bases at V and 9 bases at J, with 8 bases between the two ends. The CDR3 coding sequence is TGTGCCAGCCCGGGGACCATTCAGTACTTC. This translates into CASPGTIQYF.

The gene calls are TRBV27 and TRBJ1-5, with D tentatively TRBD1 (5 bases). Trimming left V 6 bases short and J 2 bases short, with 14 bases between. Germline V gene data show CDR1 as MNHEY and CDR2 as SMNVEV (reference sequence). CDR3 length: 15 residues. CDR3 bases: TGTGCCAGCAGCCCCCAGGGAGGCGGCAATCAGCCCCAGCATTTT. Amino acids: CASSPQGGGNQPQHF.

The chain carries TRBV6-5 and TRBJ1-5; maybe TRBD1 (6 bases). The CDR3 totals 14 residues. Germline V lookup: CDR1 MNHEY, CDR2 SVGAGI. Between the trimmed V and J ends, which lost 7 bases and 5 bases, there was a span of 15 bases. The CDR3 DNA follows: TGTGCCAGCACCACGTCAGGGGTCCATCAGCCCCAGCATTTT. It is translated as CASTTSGVHQPQHF.

CDR3 nucleotides: TGCGCCAGCAGCTTGGGAGGGCAGGACGGCTATGGCTACACCTTC. Its translation is CASSLGGQDGYGYTF. This chain connects TRBV5-1 to TRBJ1-2; no definite D call. Germline CDR1 and CDR2: SGHRS and YFSETQ. Deletions cut 0 bases from V and 4 bases from J, with 13 bases between. The CDR3 is made up of 15 amino acids.

The genes are TRBV19 and TRBJ1-4; D gene uncertain. CDR3 length: 15 residues. Germline values: CDR1 LNHDA, CDR2 SQIVND (reference sequence). V was shortened by 4 bases and J by 2 bases, with 11 bases between the two germline ends. DNA of the CDR3: TGTGCCAGTAGTAAAAGGGTTTTCACTAATGAAAAACTGTTTTTT. The encoded protein is CASSKRVFTNEKLFF.

The chain employs TRBV7-3 and TRBJ2-3; either TRBD1 or TRBD2 may supply D (5 bases each). V lost 1 base and J 5 bases, leaving 19 bases between the germline ends. CDR3 size: 17 residues. CDR1 and CDR2 (germline): SGHTA, FQGTGA. CDR3 sequence: CASSLIGTARGEDTQYF. Written as DNA, the CDR3 is TGTGCCAGCAGCTTAATAGGTACTGCTAGAGGGGAAGATACGCAGTATTTT.

The chain has TRBV4-2 and TRBJ1-5; D is unresolved. Trimming cost V 2 bases and J 1 base, with 9 bases left between them. This CDR3 has 15 amino acids. Germline CDR1 reads LGHNA; CDR2 reads YNFKEQ. The CDR3 loop reads CASSQSRNSNQPQHF. The CDR3 nucleotides are TGTGCCAGCAGCCAATCCCGTAACAGCAATCAGCCCCAGCATTTT.

Only a few counts were recorded for this clone. J is TRBJ2-7 and V is TRBV11-2, with TRBD1 as a possible D gene (5 bases). Germline lookup yields CDR1 SGHAT and CDR2 FQNNGV. The CDR3 has 14 amino acids. Trimming pared 4 bases from V and 2 bases from J, leaving 12 bases between. CDR3 nucleotide sequence: TGTGCCAGCAGCTCCCTCGACAGAACCTACGAGCAGTACTTC. This gives the protein CASSSLDRTYEQYF.

This clone is a singleton in its sample. The V call is TRBV2, the J call TRBJ1-2, with a possible D match to TRBD1 (6 bases). The V gene lost 8 bases and the J gene lost 3 bases, with 16 bases spanning the gap. The length of the CDR3 is 14 residues. From germline, CDR1 is SNHLY and CDR2 FYNNEI. CDR3 in DNA: TGTGCCAGCTTGTCCGGGGGGCTCTACTATGGCTACACCTTC. It codes for CASLSGGLYYGYTF.

This chain connects TRBV11-3 to TRBJ2-3; perhaps TRBD1 as D (6 bases). V lost 3 bases and J lost 5, with 12 bases in between. This CDR3 region has 14 residues. Germline values: CDR1 SGHNT, CDR2 YENEEA. CDR3 coding DNA: TGTGCCAGCAGCTTGGGCCAAGGGGGAGATACGCAGTATTTT. As protein: CASSLGQGGDTQYF. The whole variable domain, filled in from reference TRBV11-3 and TRBJ2-3, reads EAGVVQSPRYKIIEKKQPVAFWCNPISGHNTLYWYLQNLGQGPELLIRYENEEAVDDSQLPKDRFSAERLKGVDSTLKIQPAELGDSAVYLCASSLGQGGDTQYFGPGTRLTVL.

The J gene is TRBJ1-1, the V gene TRBV19, with D possibly being TRBD1 (5 bases). In germline, CDR1 is LNHDA, CDR2 SQIVND (reference sequence). The CDR3 extends over 12 amino acids. V lost 7 bases and J lost 1, with 7 bases in between. The DNA of the CDR3 is TGTGCCAGTAAGGGACCGAACACTGAAGCTTTCTTT. Its protein is CASKGPNTEAFF.

Notes on this clone: A junction boundary mismatches the germline segment, possibly from a read error. This sequence joins TRBV7-2 and TRBJ1-5; D unresolved. The CDR3 covers 16 residues. Germline V CDR1 and CDR2: SGHTA, FQGNSA. The CDR3 reads CASSLDSSRFNRPQHF. In nucleotides, the CDR3 is TGTGCCAGCAGCTTAGACTCTTCCAGGTTCAATCGGCCCCAGCATTTT.

In nucleotides, the CDR3 is TGTGCCAGTAGTATAGGTGTCGGGGACCTCACCGGGGAGCTGTTTTTT. It codes for CASSIGVGDLTGELFF. The chain links TRBV19 to TRBJ2-2; D may correspond to TRBD1 or TRBD2 (5 bases each). The CDR3 is 16 residues long. The V end was cut by 1 base, the J end by 4 bases, with 13 bases between. Germline-derived CDR1 and CDR2 are LNHDA and SQIVND (reference sequence).

V gene TRBV5-6 combines with J gene TRBJ2-3, with 7 bases that match TRBD1. Germline assignment: CDR1 SGHDT and CDR2 YYEEEE. The CDR3 has 16 amino acids. The trim removed 1 base at V and 2 bases at J, leaving 7 bases unmatched. CDR3 DNA: TGTGCCAGCAGCTTGACCCCCGGACAGGTCACAGATACGCAGTATTTT. Translating it yields CASSLTPGQVTDTQYF.

The chain uses TRBV5-1 and TRBJ1-1; tentatively, D is TRBD1 (5 bases). Germline V CDR1 and CDR2: SGHRS, YFSETQ. V lost 0 bases to trimming and J lost 0 bases, with 18 bases between them. The CDR3 is 18 amino acids. For the CDR3, the DNA is TGCGCCAGCAGCTTGGCCCGGCAGAGGGGAGCGATGAACACTGAAGCTTTCTTT. Translating gives CASSLARQRGAMNTEAFF.

The chain uses TRBV12-5 and TRBJ1-5; 9 bases are a match to TRBD1. Germline V CDR1 and CDR2: LGHNT, FRNRAP. V dropped 1 base and J dropped 0; count of bases not matched to a gene: 1. The CDR3 totals 16 residues. CDR3 nucleotides: TGTGCTAGTGGTTTGGACAGGGGGCCTAGCAATCAGCCCCAGCATTTT. Amino acids: CASGLDRGPSNQPQHF.

The rearrangement uses TRBV5-1 and TRBJ2-7; 9 bases align to TRBD1. V shed 4 bases and J 3 bases; nucleotides not matched to a gene: 2. CDR3 length: 13 amino acids. Germline CDR1 SGHRS, CDR2 YFSETQ. The CDR3 is CASSMGQGYEQYF. The CDR3, as DNA: TGCGCCAGCAGCATGGGACAGGGCTACGAGCAGTACTTC.

This sequence joins TRBV6-5 and TRBJ1-1; possible D gene TRBD1, 6 bases. The V gene lost 1 base and the J gene lost 1 base, with 7 bases spanning the gap. The germline gives CDR1 MNHEY, CDR2 SVGAGI. This CDR3 comprises 14 residues. The CDR3 loop is CASSYLGGNTEAFF. CDR3 DNA: TGTGCCAGCAGTTACTTAGGGGGGAACACTGAAGCTTTCTTT.

The rearrangement joins TRBV3-1 (or the pseudogene TRBV3-2) to TRBJ2-2; no clear D gene. CDR3 length equals 15 residues. Germline-derived CDR1 and CDR2 are LGHDT and YNNKEL (reference sequence). V gave up 0 bases and J gave up 6 bases, with 11 bases separating them. The CDR3 spells CASSQDWGRPGELFF. As DNA, the CDR3 is TGTGCCAGCAGCCAAGACTGGGGAAGGCCCGGGGAGCTGTTTTTT.

The chain is built from TRBV2 and TRBJ1-2, with D perhaps TRBD1 (6 bases). The CDR3 runs to 12 residues. V lost 7 bases, J lost 5 bases, and 11 bases lay in between. Germline lookup yields CDR1 SNHLY and CDR2 FYNNEI. CDR3 amino acids: CASTQGRYGYTF. CDR3 bases: TGTGCCAGCACGCAGGGGCGTTATGGCTACACCTTC.

The CDR3 here is CASTRGTGEGQPQHF. The CDR3 nucleotides read TGTGCCAGTACCCGGGGGACAGGGGAGGGCCAGCCCCAGCATTTT. This sequence joins TRBV19 and TRBJ1-5; 10 bases line up with TRBD1. The CDR3 consists of 15 residues. V lost 7 bases to trimming and J lost 7 bases; unmatched junction nucleotides: 10. Germline V CDR1 and CDR2: LNHDA, SQIVND (reference sequence).

This chain links TRBV3-1 (or the pseudogene TRBV3-2) with TRBJ2-7; TRBD1 matches at 7 bases. CDR3 size: 16 residues. Trimming took 0 bases from V and 6 from J; bases not matched to a gene: 11. Germline V gives CDR1 LGHDT, CDR2 YNNKEL (reference sequence). The CDR3 nucleotides read TGTGCCAGCAGCCAAGATCTCGTGACAGGGATATTCGAGCAGTACTTC. Its protein product is CASSQDLVTGIFEQYF.

The gene calls are TRBV6-5 and TRBJ1-4; TRBD1 is a possible D gene (6 bases). The J call is in doubt because the DNA end fits TRBJ2-2 better. This CDR3 region has 14 residues. Looked up from germline, CDR1 is MNHEY and CDR2 is SVGAGI. CDR3 sequence: CASRKGHGVVELFF. The CDR3 nucleotides are TGTGCCAGCAGAAAGGGACACGGAGTGGTGGAGCTGTTTTTT.

CDR3 in amino acids: CASSPPPSGGVSYEQYF. The CDR3, as DNA: TGCGCCAGCAGCCCGCCTCCTAGCGGGGGGGTCTCCTACGAGCAGTACTTC. The chain employs TRBV4-1 and TRBJ2-7; 12 bases agree with TRBD2. The V gene's germline CDR1 is MGHRA and CDR2 YSYEKL. The CDR3 sequence is 17 residues long. Trimming removed 4 bases from V and 0 bases from J; junction bases left unmatched: 7.

The chain carries TRBV5-5 and TRBJ2-7; 8 bases are a match to TRBD2. The V segment lost 4 bases and the J segment 9 bases; nucleotides outside the gene matches: 15. CDR1 is SGHKS, CDR2 YYEKEE, per germline (reference sequence). The length of the CDR3 is 15 residues. The CDR3 nucleotides read TGTGCCAGCAGCGGAAAGACTAGCGATTCTTTCAGGCAGTACTTC. Translation: CASSGKTSDSFRQYF.

The gene calls are TRBV6-6 and TRBJ2-2, with 13 bases aligning to TRBD2. The V gene's germline CDR1 is MNHNY and CDR2 SVGAGI (reference sequence). This CDR3 comprises 17 residues. V was pared by 5 bases and J by 0 bases, with 3 bases of the junction left unmatched. The CDR3 here is CASSPTSGGTNTGELFF. CDR3 coding DNA: TGTGCCAGCAGTCCGACTAGCGGGGGGACGAACACCGGGGAGCTGTTTTTT.

Only a few counts were recorded for this clone. V usage is TRBV9 and J usage is TRBJ2-2, with D unresolved. This CDR3 spans 14 amino acids. The V end lost 4 bases, the J end lost 6 bases, and 13 bases lay between the germline ends. Germline V gene data show CDR1 as SGDLS and CDR2 as YYNGEE. The CDR3 reads CASSPGLGPGELFF. The CDR3, as DNA: TGTGCCAGCAGCCCTGGTCTGGGTCCCGGGGAGCTGTTTTTT.